This T cell receptor beta chain was retrieved from a study of blood T cell repertoires in COVID-19. On the study more broadly: T cells, B-cell-depleted T cells, or PBMCs supplied cDNA or gDNA.

Repertoires were generated with immunoSEQ multiplex PCR, while TCRdb's copy carries only in-frame clones and drops some. The sample includes about 48,000 clones, about 85% of them seen just once. The germline CDR1 and CDR2 sequences are SGHVS and FQNEAQ. The CDR3 runs to 15 residues. V lost 4 bases and J 7 bases, leaving 14 bases between the germline ends. Source material: peripheral blood. The chain uses TRBV7-8 and TRBJ1-6; D uncertain. This TCR came from a woman in her sixties with acute or convalescent COVID-19. CDR3 residues: CASSSLGGTNSPLHF. The CDR3 DNA reads TGTGCCAGCAGCTCCCTGGGAGGAACCAATTCACCCCTCCACTTT.